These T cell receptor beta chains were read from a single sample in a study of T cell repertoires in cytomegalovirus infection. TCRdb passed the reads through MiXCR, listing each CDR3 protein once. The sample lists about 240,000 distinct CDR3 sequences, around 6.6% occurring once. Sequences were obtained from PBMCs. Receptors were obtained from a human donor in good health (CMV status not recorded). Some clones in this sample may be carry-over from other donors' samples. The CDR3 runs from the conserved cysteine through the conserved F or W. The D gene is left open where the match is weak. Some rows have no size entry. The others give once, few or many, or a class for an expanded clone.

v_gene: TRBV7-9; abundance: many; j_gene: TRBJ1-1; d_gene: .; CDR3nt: TGTGCCAGCAGCTTAGGGGGAGGGGCCTACGAAGCTTTCTTT; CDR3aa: CASSLGGGAYEAFF
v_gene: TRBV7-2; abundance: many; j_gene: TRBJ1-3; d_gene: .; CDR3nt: TGTGCCAGCAGCTTCACAGGCTCTGGAAACACCATATATTTT; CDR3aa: CASSFTGSGNTIYF
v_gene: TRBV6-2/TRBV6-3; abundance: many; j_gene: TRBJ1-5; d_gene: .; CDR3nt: TGTGCCAGCAGTTACCACGGGTCCAGTCAGCCCCAGCATTTT; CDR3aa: CASSYHGSSQPQHF
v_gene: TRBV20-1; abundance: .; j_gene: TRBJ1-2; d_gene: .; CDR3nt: TGCAGTGCTAGATTGGCTAACTATGGCTACACCTTC; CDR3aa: CSARLANYGYTF
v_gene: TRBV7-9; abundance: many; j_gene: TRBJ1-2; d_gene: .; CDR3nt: TGTGCCAGCAGCTGGACGGGACCCGCAAGGGAGTTTTATGGCTACACCTTC; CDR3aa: CASSWTGPAREFYGYTF
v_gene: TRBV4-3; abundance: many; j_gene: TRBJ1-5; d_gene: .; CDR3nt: TGCGCCAGCAGCCAAGAGTACGGACAGCGCAATCAGCCCCAGCATTTT; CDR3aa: CASSQEYGQRNQPQHF
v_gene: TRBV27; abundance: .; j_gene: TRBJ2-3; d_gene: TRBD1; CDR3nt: TGTGCCAGCAGTGGGACAGGCACAGATACGCAGTATTTT; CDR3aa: CASSGTGTDTQYF
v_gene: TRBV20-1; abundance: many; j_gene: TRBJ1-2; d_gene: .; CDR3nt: TGCAGTGCTAGTCAGGGCGATACGAGCTATGGCTACACCTTC; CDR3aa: CSASQGDTSYGYTF
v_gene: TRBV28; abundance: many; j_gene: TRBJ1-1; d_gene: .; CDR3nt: TGTGTCACAGGGACCGGGAACACTGAAGCTTTCTTT; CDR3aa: CVTGTGNTEAFF
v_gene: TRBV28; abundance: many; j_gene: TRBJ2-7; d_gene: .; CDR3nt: TGTGCCAGCAGTTCGATCTTTCTAACCGGGACAATCTCCTACGAGCAGTACTTC; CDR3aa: CASSSIFLTGTISYEQYF
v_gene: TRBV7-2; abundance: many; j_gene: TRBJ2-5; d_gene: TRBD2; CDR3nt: TGTGCCAGCAGCCTGCGGGTGACGGGACTAGGCGCGGGGGAGACCCAGTACTTC; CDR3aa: CASSLRVTGLGAGETQYF
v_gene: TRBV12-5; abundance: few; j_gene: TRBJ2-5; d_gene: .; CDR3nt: TGTGCTAGTGGCCTGAAAGAGACCCAGTACTTC; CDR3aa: CASGLKETQYF
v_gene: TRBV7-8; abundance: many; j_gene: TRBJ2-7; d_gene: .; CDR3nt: TGTGCCAGCAGCTTAGCGGGGGGGACACAGACCTACGAGCAGTACTTC; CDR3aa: CASSLAGGTQTYEQYF
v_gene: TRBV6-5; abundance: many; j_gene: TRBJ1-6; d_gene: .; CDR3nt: TGTGCCAGCAGTTCTCGGCGGTATAATTCACCCCTCCACTTT; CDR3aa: CASSSRRYNSPLHF
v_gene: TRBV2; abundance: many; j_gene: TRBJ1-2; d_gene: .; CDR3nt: TGTGCCAGCAGTGGACAGGCACTCTATGGCTACACCTTC; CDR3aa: CASSGQALYGYTF
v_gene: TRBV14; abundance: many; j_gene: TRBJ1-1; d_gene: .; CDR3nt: TGTGCCAGCAGCCAAGATCATTCGGGGGGCAGGACTGAAGCTTTCTTT; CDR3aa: CASSQDHSGGRTEAFF
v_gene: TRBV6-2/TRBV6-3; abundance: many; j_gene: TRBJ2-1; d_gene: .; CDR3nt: TGTGCCAGCAGTTCGCGACAGTACAATGAGCAGTTCTTC; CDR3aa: CASSSRQYNEQFF
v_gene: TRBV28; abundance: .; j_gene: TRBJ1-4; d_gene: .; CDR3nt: TGTGCCAGCAAACAGGGAGGGGAAAAACTGTTTTTT; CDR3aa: CASKQGGEKLFF
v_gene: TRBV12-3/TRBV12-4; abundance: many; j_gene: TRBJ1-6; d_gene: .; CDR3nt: TGTGCCAGCAGTGGCCCCGGGACGGTGAATTCACCCCTCCACTTT; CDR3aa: CASSGPGTVNSPLHF
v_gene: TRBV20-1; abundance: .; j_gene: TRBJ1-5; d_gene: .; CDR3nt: TGCAGTGCCAAGAGGTCGCAGAGTAATCAGCCCCAGCATTTT; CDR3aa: CSAKRSQSNQPQHF
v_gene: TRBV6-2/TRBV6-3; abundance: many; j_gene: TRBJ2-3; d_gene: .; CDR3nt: TGTGCCAGCTTAGGGCCTCGGAGCACAGATACGCAGTATTTT; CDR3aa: CASLGPRSTDTQYF